These 32 T cell receptor beta chains originate from one sample sequenced in a study of T cells after yellow fever vaccination. TCRdb reprocessed the 5' RACE reads via MiXCR and lists one record per CDR3 protein. The table records about 340,000 distinct CDR3 sequences, around 12% of them present only once. This material consisted of CD4+ T cells sorted from PBMCs, taken 15 days after the yellow fever booster vaccination. Receptors were obtained from a young man who received the YFV17D yellow fever vaccine.

The CDR3 reads CASSRGQSYEQYV. The CDR3 DNA sequence: TGTGCCAGCAGTAGGGGACAGAGCTACGAGCAGTACGTC. The genes are TRBV6-5 and TRBJ2-7, with TRBD1 matching 7 bases. With V trimmed by 5 bases and J by 3 bases, 4 bases remained unmatched. CDR1 is MNHEY and CDR2 is SVGAGI in the germline V gene. The length of the CDR3 is 13 residues.

This clonotype was counted between two and nine times. The chain couples TRBV7-3 to TRBJ1-1, with D perhaps matching TRBD1 (6 bases). Trimming removed 5 bases at V and 5 bases at J, with 15 bases between. The germline V gene encodes CDR1 SGHTA and CDR2 FQGTGA. The CDR3 spans 14 residues. The CDR3 bases are TGTGCCAGCAGCCGGGGGGCTCTGGGGACTGAAGCTTTCTTT. Translated: CASSRGALGTEAFF. Variable domain in full (rest from reference TRBV7-3 and TRBJ1-1): GAGVSQTPSNKVTEKGKYVELRCDPISGHTALYWYRQSLGQGPEFLIYFQGTGAADDSGLPNDRFFAVRPEGSVSTLKIQRTERGDSAVYLCASSRGALGTEAFFGQGTRLTVV.

J is TRBJ1-6 and V is TRBV7-2, with D uncertain. Per the germline V gene, CDR1 is SGHTA and CDR2 is FQGNSA. CDR3 length: 13 amino acids. V lost 8 bases and J lost 9, with 14 bases in between. CDR3 loop: CASSADFGSPLHF. The CDR3 coding sequence is TGTGCCAGCTCCGCCGATTTCGGTTCACCCCTCCACTTT.

Only a few counts were recorded for this clonotype. The chain joins TRBV7-2 to TRBJ1-5; tentative D call: TRBD1 (5 bases). Looked up from germline, CDR1 is SGHTA and CDR2 is FQGNSA. Trimming took 4 bases from V and 0 from J, leaving 10 bases between them. This CDR3 is 15 amino acids long. CDR3 bases: TGTGCCAGCAGCTCCCGGGGCTATAGCAATCAGCCCCAGCATTTT. Protein: CASSSRGYSNQPQHF.

The chain couples TRBV30 to TRBJ1-2; D is unresolved. Germline assignment: CDR1 GTSNPN and CDR2 SVGIG (reference sequence). The CDR3 has 13 residues. V was cut by 5 bases and J by 2 bases, with 12 bases left in between. This chain's CDR3 is CAWAEPFNYGYTF. The CDR3 coding sequence is TGTGCCTGGGCAGAACCGTTCAACTATGGCTACACCTTC.

This clonotype was observed at least ten times. The chain has TRBV4-1 and TRBJ2-5, with D hard to call. This CDR3 is built from 15 residues. The ends were cut back, 0 bases at V and 2 bases at J, with 10 bases in the middle. CDR1 is MGHRA and CDR2 is YSYEKL in the germline V gene. The CDR3 DNA reads TGCGCCAGCAGCCAAGAATATTCCGGACAAGAGACCCAGTACTTC. It yields the protein CASSQEYSGQETQYF.

This clonotype was seen a single time. The V and J genes are TRBV18 and TRBJ1-1, with D maybe TRBD1 (5 bases). CDR3 size: 15 residues. CDR1 is KGHSH and CDR2 is LQKENI in the germline V gene. V was cut by 3 bases and J by 1 base, with 12 bases left in between. CDR3 DNA sequence: TGTGCCAGCTCACCCGCACGGGGGTCGAACACTGAAGCTTTCTTT. It specifies CASSPARGSNTEAFF.

This clonotype has only a few counts. The CDR3 region is CASGGGGEQFF. In nucleotides, the CDR3 is TGTGCCAGCGGAGGGGGCGGGGAGCAGTTCTTC. The rearrangement links TRBV2 to TRBJ2-1; D possibly corresponds to TRBD1 (7 bases). Germline V lookup: CDR1 SNHLY, CDR2 FYNNEI. The CDR3 sequence is 11 residues long. Trimming shortened V by 8 bases and J by 10 bases, and 12 bases separated the two germline ends.

This chain connects TRBV12-5 to TRBJ2-7; 7 nucleotides agree with TRBD1. Unmatched junction bases numbered 7, after V lost 6 bases and J lost 5 bases. The V gene's germline CDR1 is LGHNT and CDR2 FRNRAP. The CDR3 covers 13 residues. CDR3 DNA: TGTGCTAGTGGAGACAGGGCGGGCAACGAGCAGTACTTC. It codes for CASGDRAGNEQYF.

This clonotype was found many times. The gene calls are TRBV30 and TRBJ2-1, with 11 bases that match TRBD2. The trim removed 1 base at V and 3 bases at J, leaving 5 bases unmatched. CDR3 size: 16 residues. Germline V lookup: CDR1 GTSNPN, CDR2 SVGIG (reference sequence). The CDR3 DNA follows: TGTGCCTGGAGTGGGCTAGCGGGGGGCGACTACAATGAGCAGTTCTTC. Protein sequence: CAWSGLAGGDYNEQFF. Full variable domain (rest looked up from reference TRBV30 and TRBJ2-1): SQTIHQWPATLVQPVGSPLSLECTVEGTSNPNLYWYRQAAGRGLQLLFYSVGIGQISSEVPQNLSASRPQDRQFILSSKKLLLSDSGFYLCAWSGLAGGDYNEQFFGPGTRLTVL.

Only a few counts were recorded for this clonotype. This chain uses TRBV5-1 with TRBJ2-5, with D perhaps matching TRBD1 (5 bases). From germline, CDR1 is SGHRS and CDR2 YFSETQ. Trimming removed 4 bases from V and 5 bases from J, with 15 bases in between. This CDR3 region has 14 residues. CDR3 sequence reads: CASSPQGSYETQYF. The CDR3, as DNA: TGCGCCAGCAGCCCTCAGGGTAGTTACGAGACCCAGTACTTC.

The chain recombines TRBV30 with TRBJ2-4, with D possibly being TRBD2 (5 bases). V was pared by 5 bases and J by 13 bases, with 12 bases between. Germline V lookup: CDR1 GTSNPN, CDR2 SVGIG (reference sequence). The CDR3 covers 10 residues. Written as DNA, the CDR3 is TGTGCCTGGGGGAGAGAGGTACAGTACTTC. This encodes CAWGREVQYF.

The chain has TRBV30 and TRBJ2-6, with D uncertain. The CDR3 is 13 residues long. Looked up from germline, CDR1 is GTSNPN and CDR2 is SVGIG (reference sequence). The ends were cut back, 5 bases at V and 0 bases at J, with 5 bases in the middle. The CDR3 DNA reads TGTGCCTGGGGAGTCTCTGGGGCCAACGTCCTGACTTTC. The encoded protein is CAWGVSGANVLTF. The full variable domain, rest sourced from reference TRBV30 and TRBJ2-6, is SQTIHQWPATLVQPVGSPLSLECTVEGTSNPNLYWYRQAAGRGLQLLFYSVGIGQISSEVPQNLSASRPQDRQFILSSKKLLLSDSGFYLCAWGVSGANVLTFGAGSRLTVL.

This chain uses TRBV30 with TRBJ1-3, with D perhaps matching TRBD1 (6 bases). Germline V gene sequence: CDR1 GTSNPN, CDR2 SVGIG (reference sequence). The CDR3 has 15 residues. Trimming took 2 bases from V and 0 from J, leaving 11 bases between them. CDR3 amino acids: CAWSLTGFSGNTIYF. CDR3 in DNA: TGTGCCTGGAGTTTGACAGGCTTCTCTGGAAACACCATATATTTT.

The chain is built from TRBV25-1 and TRBJ2-7; 8 bases align to TRBD1. The CDR3 sequence is 15 residues long. The V segment lost 7 bases and the J segment 0 bases; nucleotides outside the gene matches: 8. Germline V gene lookup returns CDR1 MGHDK and CDR2 SYGVNS. In DNA form, the CDR3 reads TGTGCCAGCAACCTCCGGGACAGGAGCTCCTACGAGCAGTACGTC. It is translated as CASNLRDRSSYEQYV.

This chain joins TRBV6-1 and TRBJ2-2; D might be TRBD1 (5 bases). The germline V and J ends were trimmed by 6 bases and 0 bases, with 20 bases remaining between them. CDR1 and CDR2 from the germline V gene are MNHNS and SASEGT. The CDR3 extends over 18 amino acids. This chain's CDR3 is CASSATSPGHSNTGELFF. The DNA of the CDR3 is TGTGCCAGCAGCGCGACTTCCCCAGGACACTCGAACACCGGGGAGCTGTTTTTT.

This clonotype was detected a few times. The chain combines TRBV5-1 with TRBJ1-4, with D tentatively TRBD1 (5 bases). Germline V lookup: CDR1 SGHRS, CDR2 YFSETQ. The CDR3 has 15 amino acids. Trimming took off 0 bases at V and 6 bases at J, with 12 bases between the two ends. CDR3 DNA: TGCGCCAGCAGCTTGGCGGGGACCGGGGATGAAAAACTGTTTTTT. Amino acids: CASSLAGTGDEKLFF.

This rearrangement joins TRBV4-1 to TRBJ2-5; D possibly uses TRBD1 or TRBD2 (5 bases each). V was trimmed by 2 bases and J by 3 bases, leaving 16 bases between them. Germline lookup yields CDR1 MGHRA and CDR2 YSYEKL. This CDR3 region has 16 residues. The CDR3 region is CASSQSWGRGEETQYF. The CDR3 bases are TGCGCCAGCAGCCAATCGTGGGGGAGAGGAGAAGAGACCCAGTACTTC.

In its sample, this clonotype was seen a few times. This chain links TRBV7-2 with TRBJ2-6; D is ambiguous. Looked up from germline, CDR1 is SGHTA and CDR2 is FQGNSA. V was cut by 3 bases and J by 5 bases, with 23 bases left in between. This CDR3 contains 19 residues. DNA for the CDR3: TGTGCCAGCAGCTTGAAATTACAACACACCCTTCTCTGGGCCAACGTCCTGACTTTC. Protein product: CASSLKLQHTLLWANVLTF.

Remarks on this clonotype: The junction departs from germline at one end; a sequencing error may be responsible. The V call is TRBV7-2, the J call TRBJ1-6; possible D gene TRBD1, 5 bases. CDR3 length: 18 amino acids. The germline V gene has CDR1 SGHTA and CDR2 FQGNSA. This CDR3 is CARSLGDGLSSYNSPLHF. The CDR3 region has the DNA TGTGCCCGCAGCTTAGGGGATGGGTTAAGCTCCTATAATTCACCCCTCCACTTT.

The gene calls are TRBV18 and TRBJ1-1; D is unclear. The CDR3 loop spans 13 amino acids. CDR1 and CDR2 from the germline V gene are KGHSH and LQKENI. Trimming cost V 5 bases and J 0 bases, with 7 bases left between them. The CDR3 DNA sequence: TGTGCCAGCTCAAACGACTTGAACACTGAAGCTTTCTTT. It translates to CASSNDLNTEAFF.

The table lists this clonotype with a few counts. The J gene is TRBJ2-1, the V gene TRBV6-5; weak D call: TRBD1 (5 bases). Germline V gene sequence: CDR1 MNHEY, CDR2 SVGAGI. The V and J ends lost 6 bases and 2 bases respectively, with 8 bases between them. CDR3 length: 13 amino acids. The CDR3: CASRAGPYNEQFF. The CDR3 coding sequence is TGTGCCAGCAGGGCAGGGCCCTACAATGAGCAGTTCTTC.

This clonotype was detected a few times. This chain links TRBV4-3 with TRBJ1-2; D gene unclear. CDR3 length: 13 amino acids. Between the trimmed V and J ends, which lost 2 bases and 6 bases, there was a span of 10 bases. Germline loops: CDR1 LGHNA, CDR2 YSLEER. For the CDR3, the DNA is TGCGCCAGCAGCCAATGGGGAGGAGATGGCTACACCTTC. It yields the protein CASSQWGGDGYTF.

In this sample, this clonotype turned up a few times. The chain couples TRBV20-1 to TRBJ2-5, with 10 positions matching TRBD1. Per germline, CDR1 DFQATT and CDR2 SNEGSKA (reference sequence). The CDR3 has 15 residues. Trimming at V came to 4 bases and at J to 5 bases, leaving 10 bases not matched to a gene. Here the CDR3 DNA reads TGCAGTGCTACCCCTAGGGACAGGGGTTGGGAGACCCAGTACTTC. Its protein is CSATPRDRGWETQYF.

The chain combines TRBV29-1 with TRBJ2-5, with unresolved D. With 8 bases removed from V and 2 bases from J, the gap between germline ends came to 27 bases. The CDR3 has 17 amino acids. Germline V gives CDR1 SQVTM, CDR2 ANQGSEA. CDR3 sequence: CSPNGQQHPLQQETQYF. The DNA for the CDR3 is TGCAGCCCGAACGGTCAGCAACATCCTCTACAACAAGAGACCCAGTACTTC.

This clonotype was seen a few times. This chain joins TRBV5-1 and TRBJ2-3, with a weak D call TRBD2 (6 bases). CDR3 length equals 14 residues. The germline V gene encodes CDR1 SGHRS and CDR2 YFSETQ. V lost 4 bases, J lost 5 bases, and 14 bases lay in between. CDR3 nucleotide sequence: TGCGCCAGCAGCAAGGCGGGGTCCGGAGATACGCAGTATTTT. Protein product: CASSKAGSGDTQYF. The full variable domain, its missing parts supplied by reference TRBV5-1 and TRBJ2-3, is KAGVTQTPRYLIKTRGQQVTLSCSPISGHRSVSWYQQTPGQGLQFLFEYFSETQRNKGNFPGRFSGRQFSNSRSEMNVSTLELGDSALYLCASSKAGSGDTQYFGPGTRLTVL.

This clonotype has more than one count but fewer than ten. The J gene is TRBJ1-2, the V gene TRBV7-3; the D gene is possibly TRBD1 (6 bases). V was pared by 3 bases and J by 7 bases, with 12 bases between. This CDR3 spans 13 amino acids. Per the germline V gene, CDR1 is SGHTA and CDR2 is FQGTGA. This CDR3 is CASSFTQGGGYTF. The CDR3, as DNA: TGTGCCAGCAGCTTTACACAGGGTGGTGGCTACACCTTC.

This chain connects TRBV5-1 to TRBJ1-1; possible D gene TRBD1, 5 bases. The CDR3 is made up of 14 amino acids. The germline gives CDR1 SGHRS, CDR2 YFSETQ. Trimming stripped 3 bases from V and 5 bases from J, with 14 bases between. CDR3 region: CASSWGTSSTEAFF. The CDR3, as DNA: TGCGCCAGCAGCTGGGGGACTTCGAGTACTGAAGCTTTCTTT.

This clonotype was counted many times. This chain links TRBV4-3 with TRBJ1-3; D is uncertain. Per the germline V gene, CDR1 is LGHNA and CDR2 is YSLEER. V was pared by 1 base and J by 0 bases, with 4 bases between. The CDR3 is 14 residues long. The CDR3 is CASSQASSGNTIYF. The CDR3 DNA is TGCGCCAGCAGCCAAGCAAGCTCTGGAAACACCATATATTTT.

This clonotype was picked up a small number of times. One end of the junction varies from germline; a read error may be responsible. The CDR3 nucleotides are TGTGCCAGCAGCTCGGGACCTCGAGTTCACTTC. Amino acids: CASSSGPRVHF. The J gene is TRBJ2-5, the V gene TRBV7-2; D might be TRBD1 or TRBD2, each matching 5 bases. CDR1 SGHTA and CDR2 FQGNSA come from the germline V gene. CDR3 size: 11 residues. The full variable domain, in which reference TRBV7-2 and TRBJ2-5 provide the parts outside the CDR3, is GAGVSQSPSNKVTEKGKDVELRCDPISGHTALYWYRQSLGQGLEFLIYFQGNSAPDKSGLPSDRFSAERTGGSVSTLTIQRTQQEDSAVYLCASSSGPRVHFGPGTRLLVL.

This rearrangement joins TRBV5-1 to TRBJ2-3, with a weak D call TRBD1 (6 bases). The CDR3 has 15 residues. V lost 0 bases to trimming and J lost 2 bases, with 10 bases between them. Germline loops: CDR1 SGHRS, CDR2 YFSETQ. CDR3 in DNA: TGCGCCAGCAGCTTGGGAGGGGGAGCCACAGATACGCAGTATTTT. Residues: CASSLGGGATDTQYF.

V is TRBV12-3 or TRBV12-4 and J is TRBJ2-5; 7 bases are a match to TRBD1. The CDR3 sequence is 15 residues long. The junction had 12 bases not matched to a gene; V was cut back by 6 bases and J by 5 bases. The CDR3 sequence: CASRPTGALGETQYF. The DNA for the CDR3 is TGTGCCAGCAGACCTACAGGGGCCTTGGGTGAGACCCAGTACTTC.